This T cell receptor (beta chain) was captured by sequencing in a study of OX40 agonist ivuxolimab in advanced cancers. Study-wide background: With ivuxolimab, an agonistic anti-OX40 (CD134) antibody, patients were treated.

Sequenced by immunoSEQ multiplex PCR; TCRdb stores in-frame clones only, minus some. The sample lists 75,000 to 80,000 clones; more than 75% were seen once. The V gene end was trimmed by 1 base and the J gene end by 4 bases; junction bases not matched to a gene: 10. In germline, CDR1 is LGHNA, CDR2 YNFKEQ. The CDR3 runs to 17 residues. The rearrangement joins TRBV4-2 to TRBJ2-5; 9 bases fit TRBD2. The sequences come from CD4+ or CD8+ T cells sorted from blood, collected in a trial of the OX40 agonist ivuxolimab. The receptor comes from an adult with an advanced solid tumor such as melanoma, head and neck, liver or kidney cancer. CDR3 DNA: TGTGCCAGCAGCCAAGGGGCTAGCGGGGATTTCGGAGAGACCCAGTACTTC. Translation: CASSQGASGDFGETQYF.